Following are 30 T cell receptor beta chains from one sample sequenced in a study of metastatic and nonmetastatic thyroid tumors. Not a single patient had been given any form of treatment at any point before undergoing thyroid surgery. MiXCR reprocessed the PCR reads for TCRdb. This sample yields about 59,000 clones, of which around 15% are seen a single time; roughly a tenth belongs to the top ten. The sample taken for sequencing was blood. Receptors were obtained from a male donor with papillary thyroid cancer or a benign thyroid nodule (not recorded which). Some clones in this sample may be carry-over from other donors' samples.

This clone was counted only a few times. The chain uses TRBV5-6 and TRBJ2-1, with D uncertain. In germline, CDR1 is SGHDT, CDR2 YYEEEE. CDR3 length: 13 amino acids. With 2 bases removed from V and 4 bases from J, the gap between germline ends came to 7 bases. The CDR3 loop reads CASSFWGYNEQFF. CDR3 DNA: TGTGCCAGCAGCTTTTGGGGTTACAATGAGCAGTTCTTC.

This clone was counted only a few times. The genes are TRBV27 and TRBJ2-7; TRBD2 matches 7 bases. Germline V gene sequence: CDR1 MNHEY, CDR2 SMNVEV (reference sequence). This CDR3 is 13 amino acids long. V shed 3 bases and J 4 bases; nucleotides not matched to a gene: 3. The CDR3 DNA follows: TGTGCCAGCAGTTTGACTAGCAGATACGAGCAGTACTTC. Amino acids: CASSLTSRYEQYF.

This clone has ten or more counts. CDR3 in amino acids: CASSSRTGRVYGEQFF. DNA of the CDR3: TGTGCCAGCAGTTCAAGGACAGGGAGGGTCTACGGTGAGCAGTTCTTC. This sequence joins TRBV6-2 or TRBV6-3 and TRBJ2-1; TRBD1 might be the D (8 bases). Germline assignment: CDR1 MNHEY and CDR2 SVGEGT. The CDR3 is 16 amino acids. Trimming pared 4 bases from V and 9 bases from J, leaving 22 bases between.

This clone was recorded at least ten times. V gene TRBV27 combines with J gene TRBJ1-2; no definite D call. Trimming shortened V by 6 bases and J by 5 bases, and 10 bases separated the two germline ends. This CDR3 is 12 amino acids long. The germline V gene has CDR1 MNHEY and CDR2 SMNVEV (reference sequence). Here the CDR3 reads CASSPAGYGYTF. CDR3 DNA sequence: TGTGCCAGCAGCCCCGCCGGATATGGCTACACCTTC.

This clone was observed many times. The rearrangement links TRBV30 to TRBJ1-1, with 11 bases aligning to TRBD1. CDR3 length equals 16 residues. V was clipped by 3 bases and J by 5 bases; unmatched bases: 11. Germline V lookup: CDR1 GTSNPN, CDR2 SVGIG (reference sequence). The CDR3 sequence: CAWRGTGGLNWTEAFF. In DNA form, the CDR3 reads TGTGCCTGGAGGGGGACAGGGGGATTGAATTGGACTGAAGCTTTCTTT.

About this clone: Being one base from a much bigger clone, this may be a read error. The chain couples TRBV11-2 to TRBJ2-3, with D unclear. This CDR3 contains 15 residues. Between the trimmed V and J ends, which lost 1 base and 9 bases, there was a span of 17 bases. CDR1 is SGHAT and CDR2 is FQNNGV in the germline V gene. DNA of the CDR3: TGTGCCAGCAGCTTAGGTGTACCACCGCTGGAGACGCAGTATTTT. Protein: CASSLGVPPLETQYF.

This clone has at least ten counts. The CDR3 sequence: CASGDLSTDTQYF. CDR3 DNA: TGCGCCAGCGGGGATTTGAGCACAGATACGCAGTATTTT. V is TRBV5-1 and J is TRBJ2-3; D gene uncertain. The V end was cut by 7 bases, the J end by 0 bases, with 9 bases between. CDR1 is SGHRS and CDR2 is YFSETQ in the germline V gene. The CDR3 spans 13 residues.

There are many counts of this clone. This CDR3 reads CATALAGGYEQYF. The CDR3 coding sequence is TGTGCCACTGCACTAGCGGGGGGCTACGAGCAGTACTTC. The chain combines TRBV27 with TRBJ2-7; TRBD2 matches 12 bases. The CDR3 has 13 residues. J lost 3 bases, V lost 10 bases, and 4 bases had no gene match. Per the germline V gene, CDR1 is MNHEY and CDR2 is SMNVEV (reference sequence).

Turning to this clone: This sequence may be a read error, since a much larger clone differs from it by one base. The chain has TRBV5-1 and TRBJ2-5; 10 bases fit TRBD2. V lost 6 bases to trimming and J lost 5 bases; unmatched junction nucleotides: 13. Germline V CDR1 and CDR2: SGHRS, YFSETQ. The CDR3 covers 16 residues. The DNA of the CDR3 is TGCGCCAGCATCAGCGGGCCAGCGGGAGGGTTGGAGACCCAGTACTTC. This gives the protein CASISGPAGGLETQYF. Using reference TRBV5-1 and TRBJ2-5 for the parts outside the CDR3, the full variable domain is KAGVTQTPRYLIKTRGQQVTLSCSPISGHRSVSWYQQTPGQGLQFLFEYFSETQRNKGNFPGRFSGRQFSNSRSEMNVSTLELGDSALYLCASISGPAGGLETQYFGPGTRLLVL.

The chain joins TRBV7-3 to TRBJ2-7, with 14 bases aligning to TRBD2. The CDR3 is 14 amino acids. J lost 6 bases, V lost 6 bases, and 4 bases had no gene match. Germline V gene sequence: CDR1 SGHTA, CDR2 FQGTGA. CDR3 sequence (DNA): TGTGCCAGCAGTACGGGACTAGCGGGAGTCGAGCAGTACTTC. It codes for CASSTGLAGVEQYF.

This clone has ten or more counts. V is TRBV28 and J is TRBJ1-4; D gene unclear. CDR3 length: 17 amino acids. Trimming removed 5 bases at V and 7 bases at J, with 23 bases between. CDR1 and CDR2 from the germline V gene are MDHEN and SYDVKM. Written as DNA, the CDR3 is TGTGCCAGCAGTCCCCTCCCGGAACTCTCCGGAAGTGAAAAACTGTTTTTT. This sequence encodes CASSPLPELSGSEKLFF.

The DNA for the CDR3 is TGTGCCAGCAGTGAAGCGGATGAGGGTCGGTATGGCTACACCTTC. Its protein is CASSEADEGRYGYTF. This chain joins TRBV2 and TRBJ1-2, with no clear D. The CDR3 covers 15 residues. Trimming stripped 0 bases from V and 5 bases from J, with 13 bases between. CDR1 and CDR2 from the germline V gene are SNHLY and FYNNEI.

A word on this clone: A read error may be the cause here, since a much bigger clone is one base away. The chain joins TRBV7-3 to TRBJ2-5; 8 positions agree with TRBD1. Germline V gene sequence: CDR1 SGHTA, CDR2 FQGTGA. CDR3 length equals 15 residues. The CDR3 is CASSLGQGGLETKYF. Here the CDR3 DNA reads TGTGCCAGCAGCTTAGGACAGGGAGGATTGGAGACCAAGTACTTC.

This clone was picked up many times. V and J are TRBV7-2 and TRBJ1-6; D remains unclear. There are 15 residues in the CDR3. V lost 4 bases to trimming and J lost 7 bases, with 14 bases between them. Germline values: CDR1 SGHTA, CDR2 FQGNSA. The CDR3 region is CASSSLGPQNSPLHF. CDR3 in DNA: TGTGCCAGCAGCTCCCTGGGCCCCCAGAATTCACCCCTCCACTTT. The full variable domain, rest sourced from reference TRBV7-2 and TRBJ1-6, is GAGVSQSPSNKVTEKGKDVELRCDPISGHTALYWYRQSLGQGLEFLIYFQGNSAPDKSGLPSDRFSAERTGGSVSTLTIQRTQQEDSAVYLCASSSLGPQNSPLHFGNGTRLTVT.

The sample holds many counts of this clone. The rearrangement links TRBV25-1 to TRBJ1-5; TRBD1 aligns across 9 bases. Looked up from germline, CDR1 is MGHDK and CDR2 is SYGVNS. J was trimmed by 5 bases and V by 5 bases; bases with no gene match: 10. This CDR3 comprises 16 residues. As DNA, the CDR3 is TGTGCCAGCAGTATGGGAGGACAGGGGTCTTATCAGCCCCAGCATTTT. Its protein product is CASSMGGQGSYQPQHF.

This clone was seen repeatedly, ten times or more. The gene calls are TRBV5-1 and TRBJ2-1; 10 bases are a match to TRBD2. The V gene's germline CDR1 is SGHRS and CDR2 YFSETQ. CDR3 size: 21 residues. The J segment lost 2 bases and the V segment lost 3 bases, leaving 20 bases of the junction unmatched. CDR3 sequence reads: CASSSNPGWSGRALTYNEQFF. DNA for the CDR3: TGCGCCAGCAGCTCCAACCCGGGGTGGAGCGGGAGGGCCTTAACCTACAATGAGCAGTTCTTC. The variable domain in full, completed from reference TRBV5-1 and TRBJ2-1, reads KAGVTQTPRYLIKTRGQQVTLSCSPISGHRSVSWYQQTPGQGLQFLFEYFSETQRNKGNFPGRFSGRQFSNSRSEMNVSTLELGDSALYLCASSSNPGWSGRALTYNEQFFGPGTRLTVL.

In its sample, this clone was seen many times. The gene calls are TRBV7-6 and TRBJ2-2; D is possibly TRBD2 (7 bases). The CDR3 loop spans 18 amino acids. Looked up from germline, CDR1 is SGHVS and CDR2 is FNYEAQ. V was trimmed by 5 bases and J by 1 base, leaving 20 bases between them. CDR3 sequence (DNA): TGTGCCAGCAGCCCCCTCGGGGGGCGCCTGGAGAACACCGGGGAGCTGTTTTTT. Its protein is CASSPLGGRLENTGELFF.

This clone was observed a handful of times. The J gene is TRBJ2-5, the V gene TRBV29-1, with TRBD1 as a possible D gene (5 bases). The CDR3 spans 13 residues. V lost 3 bases and J lost 5, with 13 bases in between. CDR1 is SQVTM, CDR2 ANQGSEA, per germline. In nucleotides, the CDR3 is TGCAGCGTTGATTGGGGCGGCCGGGAGACCCAGTACTTC. This codes for CSVDWGGRETQYF.

This clone came up many times. J is TRBJ1-1 and V is TRBV5-1; no reliable D call. V lost 5 bases and J 1 base, leaving 9 bases between the germline ends. Germline V gene data show CDR1 as SGHRS and CDR2 as YFSETQ. The CDR3 runs 13 residues. CDR3 coding DNA: TGCGCCAGCAGGGAGGCAGCGAACACTGAAGCTTTCTTT. Translated, it gives CASREAANTEAFF.

Details on this clone: A read error may be the cause here, since a much bigger clone is one base away. V gene TRBV5-6 combines with J gene TRBJ1-2; D call uncertain. This CDR3 is 11 amino acids long. With 0 bases removed from V and 6 bases from J, the gap between germline ends came to 3 bases. Germline-derived CDR1 and CDR2 are SGHDT and YYEEEE. CDR3 DNA: TGTGCCAGCAGCTTGGTCCATGGCTACACCTTC. Its translation is CASSLVHGYTF.

This clone has just a few counts. A read error may be the cause here, since a much bigger clone is one base away. The sample contains more than one DNA sequence encoding this CDR3. This chain connects TRBV10-3 to TRBJ2-5, with D perhaps TRBD1 (6 bases). Germline CDR1 reads ENHRY; CDR2 reads SYGVKD. The CDR3 runs 14 residues. CDR3 DNA sequence: TGTGCCATCAGTGAGTCGACCAGGGGAGAGACCCAGTACTTT. It is translated as CAISESTRGETQYF.

This clone has a handful of counts. With a much larger clone just one base away, this may be a read error. The chain has TRBV5-6 and TRBJ2-7; the D is unclear. Germline V gene data show CDR1 as SGHDT and CDR2 as YYEEEE. The length of the CDR3 is 13 residues. The CDR3 DNA reads TGTGCCAGCATCTTGCTAAACGTGGGGGAGCAGTACGTC. It is translated as CASILLNVGEQYV.

In its sample, this clone was seen many times. The genes are TRBV19 and TRBJ1-2; D not certain. The germline V and J ends were trimmed by 8 bases and 5 bases, with 12 bases remaining between them. This CDR3 contains 12 residues. Germline values: CDR1 LNHDA, CDR2 SQIVND (reference sequence). CDR3 sequence reads: CASESGVYGYTF. Here the CDR3 DNA reads TGTGCCAGTGAGAGCGGGGTTTATGGCTACACCTTC. Based on the CDR3 plus reference TRBV19 and TRBJ1-2, the full variable domain is DGGITQSPKYLFRKEGQNVTLSCEQNLNHDAMYWYRQDPGQGLRLIYYSQIVNDFQKGDIAEGYSVSREKKESFPLTVTSAQKNPTAFYLCASESGVYGYTFGSGTRLTVV.

In its sample, this clone was seen a few times. Without the conserved terminal phenylalanine or tryptophan, this CDR3 likely stems from a read error. The chain uses TRBV7-2 and TRBJ2-1; TRBD2 aligns across 9 bases. CDR3 length: 16 amino acids. The germline V gene has CDR1 SGHTA and CDR2 FQGNSA. V lost 3 bases to trimming and J lost 3 bases; unmatched junction nucleotides: 6. The CDR3 loop reads CASSLATSGLYNEQFS. The CDR3 coding sequence is TGTGCCAGCAGCTTGGCAACTAGCGGGCTCTACAATGAGCAGTTCTCC.

The table lists this clone with many counts. V gene TRBV6-4 combines with J gene TRBJ2-1, with 15 bases that match TRBD2. Losses at the gene ends were 5 bases for V and 2 bases for J; bases not matched to a gene: 10. Germline values: CDR1 MRHNA, CDR2 SNTAGT. This CDR3 spans 19 amino acids. In DNA, the CDR3 is TGTGCCAGCAGTCCCGGACTAGCGGGAGGGCCGAGACCCTACAATGAGCAGTTCTTC. This gives the protein CASSPGLAGGPRPYNEQFF.

This clone was seen at least ten times. This rearrangement joins TRBV6-1 to TRBJ2-7, with a weak D call TRBD2 (6 bases). In germline, CDR1 is MNHNS, CDR2 SASEGT. Trimming removed 6 bases from V and 6 bases from J, with 18 bases in between. This CDR3 contains 14 residues. In nucleotides, the CDR3 is TGTGCCAGCAGACACTGGGACTCCGCGGCCGAGCAGTACTTC. Amino acid sequence: CASRHWDSAAEQYF.

Relative to its sample, this clone is medium-sized (0.01 to 0.1%). V gene TRBV12-5 combines with J gene TRBJ1-1, with D unclear. This CDR3 has 15 residues. CDR1 is LGHNT and CDR2 is FRNRAP in the germline V gene. Deletions cut 2 bases from V and 1 base from J, with 11 bases between. CDR3 in DNA: TGTGCTAGTGGTTTGTCCCACCGGGGGAACACTGAAGCTTTCTTT. Protein product: CASGLSHRGNTEAFF.

This clone was counted many times. V gene TRBV6-5 combines with J gene TRBJ1-5; TRBD1 matches 8 bases. In germline, CDR1 is MNHEY, CDR2 SVGAGI. This CDR3 has 15 residues. J lost 2 bases, V lost 2 bases, and 2 bases had no gene match. In nucleotides, the CDR3 is TGTGCCAGCAGTTACACGACAGGGGGCAATCAGCCCCAGCATTTT. Protein: CASSYTTGGNQPQHF.

This clone occurred many times. The rearrangement joins TRBV4-1 to TRBJ2-1; unclear D gene. Germline CDR1 MGHRA, CDR2 YSYEKL. The germline V and J ends were trimmed by 1 base and 9 bases, with 4 bases remaining between them. This CDR3 region has 11 residues. Here the CDR3 reads CASSQVGEQFF. CDR3 nucleotide sequence: TGCGCCAGCAGCCAAGTGGGTGAGCAGTTCTTC.

To note about this clone: With a much larger clone just one base away, this may be a read error. The same CDR3 is also encoded by other DNA sequences in this sample. CDR3 in DNA: TGTGCCAGCAACTCACTGGAGCTGTTTTTT. Amino acids: CASNSLELFF. V gene TRBV5-8 combines with J gene TRBJ2-2; no firm D call. Germline V gene lookup returns CDR1 SGHTS and CDR2 YDEGEE. The CDR3 has 10 amino acids. V gave up 6 bases and J gave up 10 bases, with 7 bases separating them.